A selection of T cell receptor beta chains follows, all from one sample in a study of shared clonotypes between healthy human individuals. The table came from immunoSEQ multiplex PCR; TCRdb's copy has only in-frame clones and leaves some out. The sample includes 1.4 million or so clones, about 98.5% of them seen just once. The sample comprised naive CD4+ T cells sorted from blood. The receptors originated from a young man in good health. Both conserved end residues are part of each CDR3. Fields, in order: D gene, clone size, J gene, V gene, CDR3 protein, CDR3 DNA. The D gene is left open where the match is weak. A row's size may be missing; if present it is once, few, many or a size class.

. . TRBJ2-1 TRBV7-9 CASSSGGFARGTYNEQFF TGTGCCAGCAGCTCAGGTGGGTTCGCGCGGGGCACATACAATGAGCAGTTCTTC
. . TRBJ2-5 TRBV18 CASSPGLGLPSETQYF TGTGCCAGCTCACCAGGGTTAGGTCTTCCCTCGGAGACCCAGTACTTC
. . TRBJ2-3 TRBV7-9 CASSGIWGDEADTQYF TGTGCCAGCAGCGGAATCTGGGGCGACGAGGCAGATACGCAGTATTTT
. . TRBJ2-3 TRBV5-1 CASSLVGDNTQYF TGCGCCAGCAGCTTGGTAGGAGATAATACGCAGTATTTT
. . TRBJ2-7 TRBV6-1 CASSEPGKGYEQYF TGTGCCAGCAGTGAACCGGGGAAGGGATACGAGCAGTACTTC
TRBD1 . TRBJ1-1 TRBV5-1 CASSPGGGTEAFF TGCGCCAGCAGCCCAGGGGGTGGCACTGAAGCTTTCTTT
TRBD1 once TRBJ2-7 TRBV7-9 CASSPRGQGSYEQYF TGTGCCAGCAGCCCCAGGGGGCAGGGCTCCTACGAGCAGTACTTC
TRBD1 . TRBJ2-7 TRBV5-8 CASSLDRGYEQYF TGTGCCAGCAGCTTGGACAGGGGATACGAGCAGTACTTC
. . TRBJ2-5 TRBV27 CASSHRGEGAETQYF TGTGCCAGCAGTCACCGGGGCGAGGGAGCGGAGACCCAGTACTTC
. . TRBJ2-1 TRBV11-2 CASSQVSYNEQFF TGTGCCAGCAGCCAGGTCTCCTACAATGAGCAGTTCTTC
. . TRBJ2-7 TRBV11-2 CASSLDLRRYEQYF TGTGCCAGCAGCTTAGATTTGAGACGCTACGAGCAGTACTTC